This T cell receptor beta chain was captured in a study of T cells in Graves' hyperthyroidism and ophthalmopathy. On the study more broadly: Peripheral blood was drawn at first diagnosis, prior to all treatment.

Authors of the study amplified TCR beta CDR3 regions from RNA transcripts. HTBI primers were used for first-round RT-PCR of the TCR CDR3. TCRdb re-derived calls from the multiplex PCR reads in MiXCR, one entry per CDR3 protein. This table holds about 600,000 distinct CDR3 sequences, roughly 16% found once. Pregnant or lactating patients were excluded, as were those with uncontrolled infection or other autoimmune disease. With 0 bases clipped from V and 14 bases from J, the junction kept 5 bases outside the gene matches. This CDR3 contains 12 residues. Germline CDR1 is SGHRS and CDR2 is YFSETQ. This clonotype was recorded a few times. Its antigen is still unknown. Study observations and caveats: In the blood, most expanded thyroid clonotypes above 0.001 appeared as well.

The genes are TRBV5-1 and TRBJ1-2; 9 nucleotides line up with TRBD1. The receptor comes from a woman aged 40-49 years with Graves' ophthalmopathy. What was sequenced was blood. This CDR3 is CASSLDRGRVTF. In nucleotides, the CDR3 is TGCGCCAGCAGCTTGGACAGGGGGCGCGTTACCTTC.